A single sample is the source of the 20 T cell receptor beta chains below, sequenced in a study of vaccination effects on CD4 cells after COVID-19 (dated by TCRdb to 2022 to 2024). After about 10 days of culture, CD4+ T cells were isolated with the EasySep CD4+ T cell isolation kit. PCR-confirmed SARS-CoV-2 infection had occurred in convalescent patients between March and December 2020, before the Alpha, Beta and Delta variants emerged in the United States. Participants received two doses of either the BNT162b2 or the mRNA-1273 mRNA SARS-CoV-2 vaccine. Their antigens remain unidentified. Libraries were prepared through the immunoSEQ multiplex PCR assay. This is the immuneACCESS table as TCRdb keeps it, with only in-frame sequences that have V and J called. A part of the clones is gone; compared with another copy, unresolved V genes explain less than half, and the rest is unexplained. Recorded for this sample are tens of thousands of clones; roughly 75% of them occurred a single time. The ten largest clones add up to about 6.1% of the sample.

The sample was CD4+ T cells from PBMCs cultured without peptide, taken after COVID-19 vaccination. All receptors come from a human donor who had a prior SARS-CoV-2 infection.

V and J are TRBV27 and TRBJ2-7; a possible D gene is TRBD1 (6 bases). V was trimmed by 2 bases and J by 5 bases, leaving 13 bases between them. This CDR3 contains 14 residues. The germline CDR1 and CDR2 sequences are MNHEY and SMNVEV (reference sequence). The CDR3 DNA follows: TGTGCCAGCAGTTTAGCAGGGGCTCTCGACGAGCAGTACTTC. Translation gives CASSLAGALDEQYF.

This chain joins TRBV3-1 (or the pseudogene TRBV3-2) and TRBJ1-4; 10 bases agree with TRBD1. CDR1 and CDR2 from the germline V gene are LGHDT and YNNKEL (reference sequence). Unmatched junction bases numbered 3, after V lost 1 base and J lost 4 bases. The CDR3 spans 16 residues. In DNA, the CDR3 is TGTGCCAGCAGCCAAGCGTGGACAGGGGGTAATGAAAAACTGTTTTTT. Protein: CASSQAWTGGNEKLFF.

This clone appeared once. V usage is TRBV6-5 and J usage is TRBJ1-5; no definite D call. CDR1 is MNHEY and CDR2 is SVGAGI in the germline V gene. This CDR3 spans 13 amino acids. V shed 5 bases and J shed 3 bases, with 8 bases lying between them. The DNA for the CDR3 is TGTGCCAGCAGTCCCCAGACCAATCAGCCCCAGCATTTT. Translation: CASSPQTNQPQHF.

This clone was detected only a few times. This rearrangement joins TRBV9 to TRBJ1-3; D gene ambiguous. This CDR3 has 16 residues. The germline V and J ends were trimmed by 4 bases and 0 bases, with 14 bases remaining between them. Germline assignment: CDR1 SGDLS and CDR2 YYNGEE. CDR3 in amino acids: CASSPLSVRSGNTIYF. CDR3 nucleotides: TGTGCCAGCAGCCCCCTATCGGTCCGCTCTGGAAACACCATATATTTT. The full variable domain, its missing parts supplied by reference TRBV9 and TRBJ1-3, is DSGVTQTPKHLITATGQRVTLRCSPRSGDLSVYWYQQSLDQGLQFLIQYYNGEERAKGNILERFSAQQFPDLHSELNLSSLELGDSALYFCASSPLSVRSGNTIYFGEGSWLTVV.

This CDR3 is CASSLRSGTDTQYF. DNA for the CDR3: TGCGCCAGCAGCTTGCGATCCGGCACAGATACGCAGTATTTT. V is TRBV5-1 and J is TRBJ2-3; D is undetermined. V gave up 1 base and J gave up 1 base, with 7 bases separating them. Germline V gives CDR1 SGHRS, CDR2 YFSETQ. This CDR3 is built from 14 residues.

The gene calls are TRBV7-2 and TRBJ2-1, with 7 bases that match TRBD2. J gave up 6 bases and V 1 base, and 6 bases lay outside the gene matches. The CDR3 is made up of 15 amino acids. The germline gives CDR1 SGHTA, CDR2 FQGNSA. In nucleotides, the CDR3 is TGTGCCAGCAGCTTAGAGATTGCGGGAGCCAATGAGCAGTTCTTC. It translates to CASSLEIAGANEQFF. The full variable domain, its missing parts supplied by reference TRBV7-2 and TRBJ2-1, is GAGVSQSPSNKVTEKGKDVELRCDPISGHTALYWYRQSLGQGLEFLIYFQGNSAPDKSGLPSDRFSAERTGGSVSTLTIQRTQQEDSAVYLCASSLEIAGANEQFFGPGTRLTVL.

This rearrangement joins TRBV19 to TRBJ1-2; D unresolved. With 8 bases removed from V and 0 bases from J, the gap between germline ends came to 13 bases. The CDR3 contains 14 residues. CDR1 and CDR2 from the germline V gene are LNHDA and SQIVND (reference sequence). The CDR3 protein is CASQSGRANYGYTF. CDR3 coding DNA: TGTGCCAGTCAGAGCGGAAGGGCTAACTATGGCTACACCTTC.

The count of this clone is one. The chain is built from TRBV10-1 and TRBJ1-5, with TRBD1 as a possible D gene (5 bases). V was clipped by 7 bases and J by 6 bases, with 13 bases between them. Germline V CDR1 and CDR2: WNHNN, SYGVQD (reference sequence). The CDR3 has 13 residues. CDR3 in DNA: TGCGCCAGCACGGGGGGGGGAGGTCAGCCCCAGCATTTT. Translating gives CASTGGGGQPQHF.

The CDR3 region has the DNA TGTGCCAGCACCTTAACGACAGGGGGGAACACTGAAGCTTTCTTT. Protein product: CASTLTTGGNTEAFF. The V call is TRBV2, the J call TRBJ1-1; 9 bases fit TRBD1. The CDR3 totals 15 residues. The junction had 7 bases not matched to a gene; V was cut back by 7 bases and J by 1 base. CDR1 SNHLY and CDR2 FYNNEI come from the germline V gene.

The chain has TRBV6-6 and TRBJ2-2; the match to TRBD2 covers 9 bases. This CDR3 is built from 14 residues. The germline V gene has CDR1 MNHNY and CDR2 SVGAGI (reference sequence). After removal of 5 bases from V and 6 bases from J, the junction contained 4 bases not matched to a gene. CDR3 region: CASSGSGSAGELFF. For the CDR3, the DNA is TGTGCCAGCAGTGGTAGCGGGAGCGCCGGGGAGCTGTTTTTT.

The chain has TRBV9 and TRBJ1-1; D is ambiguous. The germline CDR1 and CDR2 sequences are SGDLS and YYNGEE. The V gene lost 2 bases and the J gene lost 3 bases, with 11 bases spanning the gap. This CDR3 is built from 14 residues. The CDR3 loop is CASSVSQDYTEAFF. The CDR3 DNA reads as TGTGCCAGCAGCGTCTCCCAGGACTACACTGAAGCTTTCTTT.

The chain carries TRBV6-5 and TRBJ1-3; 8 nucleotides align to TRBD1. Germline V gene sequence: CDR1 MNHEY, CDR2 SVGAGI. The CDR3 contains 15 residues. Unmatched junction bases numbered 5, after V lost 5 bases and J lost 2 bases. CDR3 nucleotides: TGTGCCAGCAGTCCAGGGGGCCCCGCTGGAAACACCATATATTTT. Translation gives CASSPGGPAGNTIYF.

This chain connects TRBV7-2 to TRBJ1-1; D is undetermined. Germline CDR1 is SGHTA and CDR2 is FQGNSA. The CDR3 runs 13 residues. Trimming shortened V by 4 bases and J by 10 bases, and 16 bases separated the two germline ends. The CDR3 is CASSSARRVAAFF. Here the CDR3 DNA reads TGTGCCAGCAGCTCCGCAAGGCGGGTTGCAGCTTTCTTT.

This chain links TRBV9 with TRBJ2-7; the match to TRBD1 covers 8 bases. This CDR3 is 15 amino acids long. V lost 1 base to trimming and J lost 1 base; unmatched junction nucleotides: 4. Per germline, CDR1 SGDLS and CDR2 YYNGEE. CDR3 protein: CASSVRWDRSYEQYF. CDR3 in DNA: TGTGCCAGCAGCGTACGCTGGGACAGGTCCTACGAGCAGTACTTC.

The gene calls are TRBV7-9 and TRBJ2-5; TRBD2 matches 13 bases. CDR1 SEHNR and CDR2 FQNEAQ come from the germline V gene (reference sequence). The CDR3 extends over 18 amino acids. After removal of 1 base from V and 5 bases from J, the junction contained 10 bases not matched to a gene. The CDR3 here is CASSLVLAGGRTVETQYF. For the CDR3, the DNA is TGTGCCAGCAGCTTAGTACTAGCGGGGGGGCGAACTGTTGAGACCCAGTACTTC. The full variable domain, with the rest looked up from reference TRBV7-9 and TRBJ2-5, is DTGVSQNPRHKITKRGQNVTFRCDPISEHNRLYWYRQTLGQGPEFLTYFQNEAQLEKSRLLSDRFSAERPKGSFSTLEIQRTEQGDSAMYLCASSLVLAGGRTVETQYFGPGTRLLVL.

The genes are TRBV30 and TRBJ2-1; unclear D gene. Per germline, CDR1 GTSNPN and CDR2 SVGIG (reference sequence). The CDR3 covers 12 residues. Trimming took 2 bases from V and 4 from J, leaving 6 bases between them. Written as DNA, the CDR3 is TGTGCCTGGAGTTATCCGTACAATGAGCAGTTCTTC. Translation gives CAWSYPYNEQFF.

The rearrangement uses TRBV18 and TRBJ2-1; possible D gene TRBD1, 6 bases. V was cut by 5 bases and J by 4 bases, with 18 bases left in between. CDR3 size: 16 residues. Germline V CDR1 and CDR2: KGHSH, LQKENI. The CDR3 sequence is CASSSYDRWKYNEQFF. The DNA of the CDR3 is TGTGCCAGCTCATCCTATGACAGGTGGAAATACAATGAGCAGTTCTTC.

The rearrangement uses TRBV19 and TRBJ1-2; unclear D gene. V lost 10 bases and J 4 bases, leaving 13 bases between the germline ends. This CDR3 has 12 amino acids. The germline CDR1 and CDR2 sequences are LNHDA and SQIVND (reference sequence). The CDR3 region is CATQTDTYGYTF. CDR3 nucleotide sequence: TGTGCCACCCAGACTGATACCTATGGCTACACCTTC.

This clone was counted a few times. In nucleotides, the CDR3 is TGTGCCAGCTCCCAAGACAGGGTCGAGCAGTACTTC. This codes for CASSQDRVEQYF. The rearrangement links TRBV18 to TRBJ2-7, with 7 bases fitting TRBD1. The CDR3 length is 12 residues. Germline V gives CDR1 KGHSH, CDR2 LQKENI. J gave up 6 bases and V 6 bases, and 5 bases lay outside the gene matches.

In this sample, this clone turned up a few times. CDR3 protein: CASSLGGQRPRSGANVLTF. CDR3 nucleotides: TGTGCCAGCAGCTTAGGCGGACAGAGACCCAGGAGTGGGGCCAACGTCCTGACTTTC. V and J are TRBV7-8 and TRBJ2-6, with D possibly being TRBD1 (6 bases). The CDR3 totals 19 residues. Trimming removed 1 base at V and 3 bases at J, with 19 bases between. The germline CDR1 and CDR2 sequences are SGHVS and FQNEAQ. Variable domain in full (rest from reference TRBV7-8 and TRBJ2-6): GAGVSQSPRYKVAKRGQDVALRCDPISGHVSLFWYQQALGQGPEFLTYFQNEAQLDKSGLPSDRFFAERPEGSVSTLKIQRTQQEDSAVYLCASSLGGQRPRSGANVLTFGAGSRLTVL.